These 3 T cell receptor beta chains share one sample of origin, sequenced in a study of blood T cell repertoires in COVID-19. Data came from immunoSEQ multiplex PCR; TCRdb stores just in-frame clones and leaves some out. Here the sample spans about 91,000 clones, roughly 78% being singletons. The specimen was peripheral blood. Receptor source: a man aged 50-59 years with active or convalescent COVID-19.

This sequence joins TRBV10-3 and TRBJ1-3, with D perhaps TRBD1 (5 bases). In germline, CDR1 is ENHRY, CDR2 SYGVKD. V dropped 7 bases and J dropped 4 bases, with 14 bases sitting between them. The CDR3 runs 14 residues. The CDR3 is CAITSGTRGNTIYF. CDR3 in DNA: TGTGCCATCACCTCGGGGACTAGAGGAAACACCATATATTTT.

J is TRBJ2-7 and V is TRBV6-2 or TRBV6-3; D possibly corresponds to TRBD2 (6 bases). The CDR3 has 14 residues. V was shortened by 5 bases and J by 2 bases, with 13 bases between the two germline ends. In germline, CDR1 is MNHEY, CDR2 SVGEGT. The CDR3 DNA follows: TGTGCCAGCAGTACCTTCGGACTAACCTACGAGCAGTACTTC. It codes for CASSTFGLTYEQYF.

This sequence joins TRBV5-1 and TRBJ2-1, with a tentative D call TRBD1 (6 bases). CDR1 and CDR2 from the germline V gene are SGHRS and YFSETQ. This CDR3 has 13 amino acids. With 2 bases removed from V and 12 bases from J, the gap between germline ends came to 15 bases. Here the CDR3 reads CASSLEGEIGQFF. The CDR3 DNA reads as TGCGCCAGCAGCTTAGAGGGGGAAATTGGGCAGTTCTTC. Supplemented by reference TRBV5-1 and TRBJ2-1, the full variable domain reads KAGVTQTPRYLIKTRGQQVTLSCSPISGHRSVSWYQQTPGQGLQFLFEYFSETQRNKGNFPGRFSGRQFSNSRSEMNVSTLELGDSALYLCASSLEGEIGQFFGPGTRLTVL.